The clone carrying this TCR beta chain is deemed medium-sized. This sample is part of a study of T cells in localized non-small cell lung cancer. TCRdb's copy holds only in-frame clones and misses some; the assay was immunoSEQ multiplex PCR. The sample has 50,000 or so clones; over 70% are singletons. The CDR3 is 15 residues long. Deletions cut 2 bases from V and 3 bases from J, with 13 bases between. CDR1 is SGHTA, CDR2 FQGTGA, per germline. This TCR came from a woman aged 35 to 70 with stage II lung adenocarcinoma. This rearrangement joins TRBV7-3 to TRBJ1-1; weak D call: TRBD1 (6 bases). The sample in question was PBMCs, obtained before any cancer treatment. The CDR3 coding sequence is TGTGCCAGCAGCTTACAGGGGATAAGGTACACTGAAGCTTTCTTT. It is translated as CASSLQGIRYTEAFF.